This T cell receptor beta chain was identified during a study of shared clonotypes between healthy human individuals. Regarding the study as a whole: Sampling used blood alone; tissue repertoires probably differ. Shared clonotypes: 4.5% to 5% naive CD4, around 4% naive CD8, roughly 2.2% memory CD4, 0.4% to 0.5% memory CD8.

Data came from immunoSEQ multiplex PCR; TCRdb stores just in-frame clones and leaves some out. The sample holds under 600,000 clones; about 98% are singletons and the top ten take 0.25% to 0.35%. Points on this clone: The antigen is unknown.

CD45RO negativity and positive selection for CCR7 defined naive CD8 cells, a population that excluded terminally differentiated effector memory CD45RA+ cells. The receptor was derived from a man aged 30 to 45 in good health. Specimen: naive CD8+ T cells sorted from blood.

CDR3 DNA sequence: TGTGCCAGCAATCCTTTAGGGGGGACCTACAATGAGCAGTTCTTC. Protein product: CASNPLGGTYNEQFF. The chain has TRBV28 and TRBJ2-1; D could derive from TRBD1 or TRBD2 (6 bases each). V was pared by 7 bases and J by 2 bases, with 15 bases between. CDR1 and CDR2 from the germline V gene are MDHEN and SYDVKM. This CDR3 has 15 residues.